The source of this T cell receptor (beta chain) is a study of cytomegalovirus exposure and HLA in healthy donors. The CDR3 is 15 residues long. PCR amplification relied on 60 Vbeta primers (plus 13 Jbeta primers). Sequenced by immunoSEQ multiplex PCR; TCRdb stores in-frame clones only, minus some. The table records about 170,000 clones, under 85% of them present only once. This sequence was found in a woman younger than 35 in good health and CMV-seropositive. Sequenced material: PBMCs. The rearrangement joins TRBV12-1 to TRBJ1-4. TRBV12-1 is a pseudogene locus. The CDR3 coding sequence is TGTGCCAGCACCTTCCGGAGGGGTTTATGGGAAAAACTGTTTTTT. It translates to CASTFRRGLWEKLFF.